Each of the 27 T cell receptor beta chains below was sequenced from the same sample in a study of T cell repertoires in cytomegalovirus infection. TCRdb analysed the reads with MiXCR anew, one entry per CDR3 protein. Among about 260,000 distinct CDR3 sequences listed, roughly an eighth were seen once. The sample comprised PBMCs. These receptors all come from a human donor in good health (CMV status not recorded). Some clones in this sample may be carry-over from other donors' samples.

This clonotype was counted only a few times. This sequence joins TRBV24-1 and TRBJ2-4, with a possible D match to TRBD1 (6 bases). CDR1 is KGHDR and CDR2 is SFDVKD in the germline V gene. V lost 3 bases and J 1 base, leaving 9 bases between the germline ends. The CDR3 is 15 residues long. CDR3 in amino acids: CATSDPQGAKNIQYF. The DNA for the CDR3 is TGTGCCACCAGTGATCCCCAGGGGGCCAAAAACATTCAGTACTTC.

The chain combines TRBV23-1 with TRBJ1-1; no reliable D call. TRBV23-1 is placed among ORFs of uncertain function. The CDR3 sequence is 17 residues long. Trimming removed 0 bases at V and 0 bases at J, with 14 bases between. The CDR3 coding sequence is TGCGCCAGCAGTCAATCAAGTAGGAGTCACCTGAACACTGAAGCTTTCTTT. Protein sequence: CASSQSSRSHLNTEAFF.

This clonotype turned up a few times. The chain recombines TRBV29-1 with TRBJ2-5; D is tentatively TRBD1 or TRBD2 (8 bases each). Germline V gives CDR1 SQVTM, CDR2 ANQGSEA. Trimming stripped 6 bases from V and 4 bases from J, with 15 bases between. CDR3 length: 13 amino acids. This CDR3 reads CSVGRGQVETQYF. For the CDR3, the DNA is TGCAGCGTCGGGAGGGGACAGGTAGAGACCCAGTACTTC.

As DNA, the CDR3 is TGCAGTGCTAGAGTGTCGGGAGGCGAGCAGTACTTC. Its translation is CSARVSGGEQYF. The V call is TRBV20-1, the J call TRBJ2-7; 7 bases align to TRBD2. In germline, CDR1 is DFQATT, CDR2 SNEGSKA (reference sequence). With V trimmed by 1 base and J by 6 bases, 3 bases remained unmatched. CDR3 length: 12 residues.

This clonotype was seen a handful of times. This rearrangement joins TRBV6-2 or TRBV6-3 to TRBJ2-2; D possibly corresponds to TRBD2 (6 bases). V was shortened by 6 bases and J by 5 bases, with 10 bases between the two germline ends. CDR3 length: 13 amino acids. From germline, CDR1 is MNHEY and CDR2 SVGEGT. The CDR3 reads CASRRLGTGELFF. The CDR3 nucleotides are TGTGCCAGCAGACGACTAGGAACCGGGGAGCTGTTTTTT.

This clonotype was detected ten times or more. This chain links TRBV7-2 with TRBJ2-2; D possibly matches TRBD1 or TRBD2 (6 bases each). The CDR3 runs to 13 residues. Trimming took 4 bases from V and 6 from J, leaving 9 bases between them. Germline values: CDR1 SGHTA, CDR2 FQGNSA. DNA of the CDR3: TGTGCCAGCAGCTACAGGGAGGCCGGGGAGCTGTTTTTT. Residues: CASSYREAGELFF.

This clonotype appeared many times. The chain joins TRBV9 to TRBJ1-1, with 8 bases fitting TRBD1. This CDR3 comprises 15 residues. Per germline, CDR1 SGDLS and CDR2 YYNGEE. V lost 1 base, J lost 1 base, and 3 bases stayed unmatched. The CDR3, as DNA: TGTGCCAGCAGCGTATCCGGGACAGGGAACACTGAAGCTTTCTTT. Translated: CASSVSGTGNTEAFF.

This clonotype has just a few counts. V is TRBV5-4 and J is TRBJ2-1, with 7 bases identical to TRBD2. Germline V gene lookup returns CDR1 SGHNT and CDR2 YYREEE (reference sequence). CDR3 size: 15 residues. The V gene end was trimmed by 3 bases and the J gene end by 10 bases; junction bases not matched to a gene: 13. The CDR3 protein is CASSSYSGLIREQFF. CDR3 DNA: TGTGCCAGCAGCTCCTATAGCGGGCTGATACGGGAGCAGTTCTTC.

The V and J genes are TRBV6-2 or TRBV6-3 and TRBJ2-3, with 9 bases lining up with TRBD2. Per germline, CDR1 MNHEY and CDR2 SVGEGT. Trimming took 6 bases from V and 2 from J; bases not matched to a gene: 6. The CDR3 runs 15 residues. The CDR3 sequence is CASRPAGGITDTQYF. Here the CDR3 DNA reads TGTGCCAGCAGACCAGCGGGGGGAATCACAGATACGCAGTATTTT.

The chain combines TRBV6-6 with TRBJ1-3; 7 nucleotides align to TRBD1. The CDR3 is 14 residues long. V was pared by 10 bases and J by 3 bases, with 9 bases of the junction left unmatched. In germline, CDR1 is MNHNY, CDR2 SVGAGI (reference sequence). In DNA form, the CDR3 reads TGTGCCACATCCTCGACAGGGAGTGGAAACACCATATATTTT. Translating gives CATSSTGSGNTIYF.

In its sample, this clonotype was seen a few times. V is TRBV5-1 and J is TRBJ2-1; D possibly corresponds to TRBD2 (6 bases). Germline lookup yields CDR1 SGHRS and CDR2 YFSETQ. This CDR3 contains 17 residues. V lost 0 bases and J 8 bases, leaving 21 bases between the germline ends. In DNA form, the CDR3 reads TGCGCCAGCAGCTTGGGACCCTCGAGGCTGGGGGGTGATGAGCAGTTCTTC. Its protein product is CASSLGPSRLGGDEQFF.

The sample holds a few counts of this clonotype. The chain recombines TRBV25-1 with TRBJ1-2; TRBD1 agrees at 7 bases. Germline lookup yields CDR1 MGHDK and CDR2 SYGVNS. The trim removed 6 bases at V and 3 bases at J, leaving 7 bases unmatched. The CDR3 has 14 residues. The CDR3 DNA reads as TGTGCCAGCAGCCGCTCGCAGGGGGACTATGGCTACACCTTC. Encoded protein: CASSRSQGDYGYTF.

This clonotype was observed at least ten times. The CDR3: CASSPPGVGEQYF. The DNA for the CDR3 is TGTGCCAGCAGTCCCCCGGGGGTCGGCGAGCAGTACTTC. The V call is TRBV27, the J call TRBJ2-7; maybe TRBD2 (6 bases). This CDR3 contains 13 residues. V was trimmed by 5 bases and J by 6 bases, leaving 14 bases between them. The germline gives CDR1 MNHEY, CDR2 SMNVEV (reference sequence).

This clonotype has only a few counts. The J gene is TRBJ1-1, the V gene TRBV6-2 or TRBV6-3; TRBD1 matches 11 bases. This CDR3 comprises 15 residues. Trimming took 8 bases from V and 10 from J; bases not matched to a gene: 15. Germline V gives CDR1 MNHEY, CDR2 SVGEGT. CDR3 sequence (DNA): TGTGCCAGCCGACTTACCGGGACAGGGGGAGCGGGAGCTTTCTTT. Its translation: CASRLTGTGGAGAFF.

Of note for this clonotype: At one end, the junction sequence differs from germline, possibly due to a read error. This chain uses TRBV18 with TRBJ2-7; either TRBD1 or TRBD2 may supply D (5 bases each). This CDR3 is built from 14 residues. The germline V gene encodes CDR1 KGHSH and CDR2 LQKENI. CDR3: CASSPRDGAYEQYF. Written as DNA, the CDR3 is TGTGCCAGCTCACCAAGGGACGGGGCCTATGAGCAGTACTTC.

This clonotype was seen a few times. The chain recombines TRBV5-1 with TRBJ2-7, with D unresolved. The germline gives CDR1 SGHRS, CDR2 YFSETQ. The CDR3 totals 13 residues. Trimming took off 3 bases at V and 4 bases at J, with 11 bases between the two ends. The CDR3 nucleotides read TGCGCCAGCAGCTCACGCTCCTTATACGAGCAGTACTTC. Protein sequence: CASSSRSLYEQYF.

This clonotype was picked up a small number of times. This chain links TRBV11-2 with TRBJ2-3; 9 positions match TRBD2. The V gene end was trimmed by 4 bases and the J gene end by 6 bases; junction bases not matched to a gene: 11. The CDR3 has 16 amino acids. Germline V lookup: CDR1 SGHAT, CDR2 FQNNGV. As DNA, the CDR3 is TGTGCCAGCAGCTCTACGAATAGCGGGGGCCCCGATACGCAGTATTTT. The encoded protein is CASSSTNSGGPDTQYF.

The chain links TRBV12-3 or TRBV12-4 to TRBJ2-7; 7 bases fit TRBD1. CDR3 length: 15 amino acids. V lost 5 bases and J lost 2; bases outside the gene matches: 9. This CDR3 is CASSQYRDRAYEQYF. As DNA, the CDR3 is TGTGCCAGCAGTCAGTACCGGGACAGAGCCTACGAGCAGTACTTC.

This clonotype was picked up many times. The chain joins TRBV7-9 to TRBJ2-3, with a possible D match to TRBD2 (6 bases). The germline V and J ends were trimmed by 3 bases and 0 bases, with 10 bases remaining between them. CDR3 length equals 15 residues. Germline V lookup: CDR1 SEHNR, CDR2 FQNEAQ (reference sequence). The CDR3 is CASSFGGSSTDTQYF. CDR3 sequence (DNA): TGTGCCAGCAGCTTTGGGGGGTCTAGCACAGATACGCAGTATTTT.

This clonotype was detected a few times. CDR3 nucleotides: TGCAGTGCTCAAGGACGACCCGGGGAGCTGTTTTTT. Its translation is CSAQGRPGELFF. The chain uses TRBV20-1 and TRBJ2-2; unclear D gene. Between the trimmed V and J ends, which lost 5 bases and 6 bases, there was a span of 10 bases. The CDR3 has 12 amino acids. Germline V lookup: CDR1 DFQATT, CDR2 SNEGSKA (reference sequence).

This clonotype occurred many times. The CDR3, as DNA: TGTGCCAGCAACCGACCTCTCCGGGACAAAAACATTCAGTACTTC. Its protein is CASNRPLRDKNIQYF. This chain links TRBV2 with TRBJ2-4, with D maybe TRBD2 (5 bases). Germline loops: CDR1 SNHLY, CDR2 FYNNEI. This CDR3 contains 15 residues. With 7 bases removed from V and 3 bases from J, the gap between germline ends came to 16 bases. Based on the CDR3 plus reference TRBV2 and TRBJ2-4, the full variable domain is EPEVTQTPSHQVTQMGQEVILRCVPISNHLYFYWYRQILGQKVEFLVSFYNNEISEKSEIFDDQFSVERPDGSNFTLKIRSTKLEDSAMYFCASNRPLRDKNIQYFGAGTRLSVL.

This clonotype was found many times. The V call is TRBV7-8, the J call TRBJ2-4; 11 bases match TRBD2. The V segment lost 8 bases and the J segment 7 bases; nucleotides outside the gene matches: 7. From germline, CDR1 is SGHVS and CDR2 FQNEAQ. The CDR3 runs to 14 residues. The CDR3 DNA sequence: TGTGCCAGCGGACCACTAGCGGGAGTTAACATTCAGTACTTC. This codes for CASGPLAGVNIQYF.

This clonotype was seen only a few times. This chain uses TRBV28 with TRBJ1-5; 11 bases are a match to TRBD1. This CDR3 has 15 amino acids. Germline V CDR1 and CDR2: MDHEN, SYDVKM. Losses at the gene ends were 7 bases for V and 5 bases for J; bases not matched to a gene: 7. The CDR3 nucleotides read TGTGCCAGCAAAATCTGGACAGGGGGCCATCAGCCCCAGCATTTT. Translated: CASKIWTGGHQPQHF.

The chain is built from TRBV28 and TRBJ2-3, with 7 bases that match TRBD1. CDR3 length: 15 residues. Germline lookup yields CDR1 MDHEN and CDR2 SYDVKM. After removal of 4 bases from V and 2 bases from J, the junction contained 6 bases not matched to a gene. For the CDR3, the DNA is TGTGCCAGCAGTTCCCCAGGGGGAGTCACAGATACGCAGTATTTT. Protein product: CASSSPGGVTDTQYF.

There are a few counts of this clonotype. The gene calls are TRBV20-1 and TRBJ2-7; TRBD1 agrees at 7 bases. J was trimmed by 1 base and V by 6 bases; bases with no gene match: 3. CDR3 size: 12 residues. CDR1 is DFQATT and CDR2 is SNEGSKA in the germline V gene (reference sequence). CDR3 loop: CSARQGSYEQYF. CDR3 coding DNA: TGCAGTGCCAGACAGGGTTCCTACGAGCAGTACTTC.

The chain joins TRBV20-1 to TRBJ1-2; 7 positions match TRBD1. The CDR3 is 13 residues long. CDR1 and CDR2 from the germline V gene are DFQATT and SNEGSKA (reference sequence). V lost 6 bases, J lost 6 bases, and 10 bases stayed unmatched. The CDR3, as DNA: TGCAGTGCCTCAGGGGGGCTTCAGGATGGCTACACCTTC. It translates to CSASGGLQDGYTF.

J is TRBJ2-1 and V is TRBV24-1; D is unclear. With 2 bases removed from V and 6 bases from J, the gap between germline ends came to 13 bases. The CDR3 extends over 15 amino acids. Germline V gene lookup returns CDR1 KGHDR and CDR2 SFDVKD. CDR3 nucleotide sequence: TGTGCCACCAGTGATTCGGCGGCACGGCGCAATGAGCAGTTCTTC. This codes for CATSDSAARRNEQFF.